Listed below are T cell receptor beta chains from one sample, sequenced in a study of blood T cell repertoires in COVID-19. Some clones are missing from TCRdb's copy, which holds only in-frame ones; the method was immunoSEQ multiplex PCR. The repertoire holds roughly 200,000 clones, with about 85% as singletons. Sequencing was performed on PBMCs or T cells enriched from blood (not recorded which). The receptor set was obtained from a woman aged 25 to 45 who had recovered from COVID-19. The CDR3 runs from the conserved cysteine through the conserved F or W. The order of the fields is V gene, J gene, clone size, D gene, CDR3 length, CDR3 DNA, CDR3 protein. The D gene is left open where the match is weak. Size is omitted from some rows. Given values are once, few, many or a class for expanded clones.

TRBV11-2	TRBJ1-1	NA	NA	12	TGTGCCAGCAGCCAAAAGAACACTGAAGCTTTCTTT	CASSQKNTEAFF
TRBV3-1/TRBV3-2	TRBJ2-5	few	TRBD2	16	TGTGCCAGCAGCCCGACTCGGACTAGCGGTGGAGAGACCCAGTACTTC	CASSPTRTSGGETQYF
TRBV9	TRBJ1-1	NA	NA	18	TGTGCCAGCAGCCCCAACCCGGGCGGCGGGGATGAAAACACTGAAGCTTTCTTT	CASSPNPGGGDENTEAFF
TRBV30	TRBJ1-1	NA	NA	13	TGTGCCTGGAGAGAATGGCTCGGGCGGGGAGCTTTCTTT	CAWREWLGRGAFF
TRBV5-4	TRBJ2-7	NA	NA	14	TGTGCCAGCAGCCCCTACCTTAGCTCCTACGAGCAGTACTTC	CASSPYLSSYEQYF
TRBV5-1	TRBJ1-1	NA	TRBD1	14	TGCGCCAGCAGCTGGGGACAGGGCCGGACTGAAGCTTTCTTT	CASSWGQGRTEAFF
TRBV13	TRBJ1-5	NA	TRBD1	13	TGTGCCAGCAGCGGCAGGGGGGATCAGCCCCAGCATTTT	CASSGRGDQPQHF
TRBV27	TRBJ2-7	once	NA	13	TGTGCCAGCAGTCGGGACAAAACCTACGAGCAGTACTTC	CASSRDKTYEQYF
TRBV7-2	TRBJ1-6	NA	TRBD1	15	TGTGCCAGCAGCAAGACAGGGGGGGGGAATTCACCCCTCCACTTT	CASSKTGGGNSPLHF
TRBV30	TRBJ1-4	NA	NA	12	TGTGCCTGGAGCAGGGTCGCTGAAAAACTGTTTTTT	CAWSRVAEKLFF
TRBV5-4	TRBJ1-1	NA	NA	14	TGTGCCAGCAGCTTGGGCTGGCTGAACACTGAAGCTTTCTTT	CASSLGWLNTEAFF
TRBV7-2	TRBJ1-1	once	NA	13	TGTGCCAGCAGCTTAGGTCCAGGGATTGAAGCTTTCTTT	CASSLGPGIEAFF
TRBV5-1	TRBJ1-4	NA	NA	14	TGCGCCAGCAGCCAAGACAGACTCGGAGAAAAACTGTTTTTT	CASSQDRLGEKLFF
TRBV4-2	TRBJ2-1	NA	NA	11	TGTGCCAGCAGCCAAATCGATGAGCAGTTCTTC	CASSQIDEQFF
TRBV5-4	TRBJ1-6	NA	NA	14	TGTGCCAGCAGCTTTGGACGGGAGTATTCACCCCTCCACTTT	CASSFGREYSPLHF
TRBV19	TRBJ2-4	NA	TRBD1	15	TGTGCCAGTAGACAATCCCCAGGGGGTAGGGACATTCAGTACTTC	CASRQSPGGRDIQYF
TRBV28	TRBJ1-3	NA	NA	15	TGTGCCAGCAGTTTGGGAGGGTTCTCTGGAAACACCATATATTTT	CASSLGGFSGNTIYF
TRBV4-1	TRBJ1-1	NA	TRBD1	17	TGCGCCAGCAGCCCCAATGGGCAGGGGGCCCTGAGCACTGAAGCTTTCTTT	CASSPNGQGALSTEAFF
TRBV30	TRBJ1-2	NA	NA	11	TGTGCCTGGAATTTAAAATCGAGGTACACCTTC	CAWNLKSRYTF
TRBV7-2	TRBJ1-2	NA	TRBD1	15	TGTGCCAGCAGCCCAGGGACAGACAGGGGGCAAGGCTACACCTTC	CASSPGTDRGQGYTF
TRBV30	TRBJ1-2	NA	NA	13	TGTGCCTGGAGTGTAAGTCCGCGCTCTGGCTACACCTTC	CAWSVSPRSGYTF
TRBV4-3	TRBJ2-1	once	TRBD2	16	TGCGCCAGCAGCCAAGAAAGTGGTAGCGGGGGCCCACCTAGGATCTTC	CASSQESGSGGPPRIF
TRBV11-2	TRBJ2-2	NA	TRBD2	16	TGTGCCAGCAGCTCAACTAGCGGGATTAACACCGGGGAGCTGTTTTTT	CASSSTSGINTGELFF
TRBV27	TRBJ2-1	NA	NA	16	TGTGCCAGCAGTCGGACTCTCCGCTTAACTAGTAATGAGCAGTTCTTC	CASSRTLRLTSNEQFF
TRBV19	TRBJ1-1	NA	NA	16	TGTGCCAGTAGTATAGGTCTGGGCAAGAGGAACACTGAAGCTTTCTTT	CASSIGLGKRNTEAFF
TRBV6-5	TRBJ2-5	NA	NA	14	TGTGCCAGCAGTTACGGACAGCTACAAGAGACCCAGTACTTC	CASSYGQLQETQYF
TRBV29-1	TRBJ1-1	once	NA	12	TGCAGCGGTGTCAGGGGCTACACTGAAGCTTTCTTT	CSGVRGYTEAFF
TRBV5-1	TRBJ2-5	NA	NA	13	TGCGCCAGCAGCTTCGGTAGCCAAGAGACCCAGTACTTC	CASSFGSQETQYF
TRBV4-1	TRBJ1-3	NA	NA	17	TGCGCCAGCAGCCAAGTAGGGAGTTTCAAGATCGGAAACACCATATATTTT	CASSQVGSFKIGNTIYF
TRBV18	TRBJ1-5	NA	TRBD1	17	TGTGCCAGCTCACCACAAGTCGGGACAGGGGATAATCAGCCCCAGCATTTT	CASSPQVGTGDNQPQHF
TRBV6-1	TRBJ1-1	NA	NA	16	TGTGCCAGCAGTGAAGTAAGGGGTGCCATGAACACTGAAGCTTTCTTT	CASSEVRGAMNTEAFF
TRBV30	TRBJ1-5	NA	NA	12	TGTGCCTGGTCGGGAGAGGGGCAGCCCCAGCATTTT	CAWSGEGQPQHF
TRBV7-2	TRBJ2-7	once	NA	14	TGTGCCAGCAGCCAAGGCGGGGCACAATACGAGCAGTACTTC	CASSQGGAQYEQYF
TRBV11-2	TRBJ1-4	once	NA	18	TGTGCCAGCAGCTCACCCGGGGTTAGATTATCGACTAATGAAAAACTGTTTTTT	CASSSPGVRLSTNEKLFF
TRBV29-1	TRBJ1-1	NA	NA	13	TGCAGCGCCCGACAGGCCTTAAACACTGAAGCTTTCTTT	CSARQALNTEAFF
TRBV9	TRBJ1-2	NA	TRBD1	12	TGTGCCAGCAGCGTGACAGGGGATCGCTACACCTTC	CASSVTGDRYTF
TRBV14	TRBJ1-2	NA	NA	14	TGTGCCAGCAGCCAACTGGACAGATACGATGGCTACACCTTC	CASSQLDRYDGYTF